These 6 T cell receptor beta chains share one sample of origin, sequenced in a study of identifying expanded T cells in peripheral blood. Here immunoSEQ multiplex PCR was the method, and the copy in TCRdb shows in-frame clones only, minus some. Found here are about 91,000 clones, approximately 89% of them singletons; the top ten hold approximately 4%. The sequencing sample was made of blood. All receptors derive from a person aged 18 to 75 in good health.

The rearrangement joins TRBV28 to TRBJ2-7, with 9 bases that match TRBD1. The CDR3 contains 15 residues. Trimming took 6 bases from V and 2 from J; bases not matched to a gene: 8. CDR1 and CDR2 from the germline V gene are MDHEN and SYDVKM. CDR3 sequence: CASRPIGTGTYEQYF. The CDR3 region has the DNA TGTGCCAGCAGACCAATTGGGACAGGGACCTACGAGCAGTACTTC.

This clone is medium-sized within its sample. J is TRBJ1-4 and V is TRBV4-2, with D perhaps TRBD1 (5 bases). V dropped 0 bases and J dropped 8 bases, with 16 bases sitting between them. CDR1 is LGHNA and CDR2 is YNFKEQ in the germline V gene. The CDR3 extends over 16 amino acids. The DNA of the CDR3 is TGTGCCAGCAGCCAAGATGTAGGGGTGGGGAGCGAAAAACTGTTTTTT. Its translation: CASSQDVGVGSEKLFF.

The rearrangement joins TRBV28 to TRBJ1-2; possible D gene TRBD1, 6 bases. From germline, CDR1 is MDHEN and CDR2 SYDVKM. CDR3 size: 12 residues. Trimming cost V 10 bases and J 1 base, with 10 bases left between them. The CDR3 bases are TGTGCCACGTCGGACAGTAACTATGGCTACACCTTC. Translated, it gives CATSDSNYGYTF.

This sequence joins TRBV6-4 and TRBJ1-6; 12 bases line up with TRBD1. CDR3 length equals 15 residues. CDR1 and CDR2 from the germline V gene are MRHNA and SNTAGT. The V segment lost 0 bases and the J segment 10 bases; nucleotides outside the gene matches: 1. CDR3 coding DNA: TGTGCCAGCAGTGACTCGGGACAGGGGGCGTCACCCCTCCACTTT. As protein: CASSDSGQGASPLHF.

The chain is built from TRBV19 and TRBJ1-1, with 9 bases lining up with TRBD1. V trimming: 5 bases; J trimming: 5 bases; junction bases outside the gene matches: 9. The CDR3 consists of 15 residues. The germline CDR1 and CDR2 sequences are LNHDA and SQIVND (reference sequence). The CDR3 DNA is TGTGCCAGTAGTCCCTCTGGGGACAGGGTAACTGAAGCTTTCTTT. Translation gives CASSPSGDRVTEAFF.

As for this clone: Germline is not matched at one junction end, which may reflect a read error. This rearrangement joins TRBV6-6 to TRBJ2-5; tentative D call: TRBD2 (5 bases). The CDR3 consists of 14 residues. The germline V gene has CDR1 MNHNY and CDR2 SVGAGI (reference sequence). The CDR3 sequence: CASTYGVEQETQYF. The CDR3 DNA reads TGTGCCAGCACTTACGGGGTTGAACAAGAGACCCAGTACTTC.